The rows below give T cell receptor beta chains drawn from one sample of a study of cytomegalovirus exposure and HLA in healthy donors. TCRdb's table, derived via immunoSEQ multiplex PCR, lists solely in-frame clones and lacks some. The table has some 200,000 clones, about 80% seen once. Sequencing was carried out using PBMCs. All receptors derive from a woman aged 25 to 39 in good health and CMV-seronegative. Each CDR3 is given with its conserved first and last residue. The D gene is left open where the match is weak. Where a row states a size, it is once, few, many or the class of an expanded clone; other rows omit it.

d_call j_call clone_size cdr3_length v_call cdr3_nt cdr3_aa
TRBD1 TRBJ2-7 . 13 TRBV29-1 TGCAGCGTTGCCGGGACAGGGGGTCCCGAGCAGTACTTC CSVAGTGGPEQYF
TRBD2 TRBJ2-5 . 15 TRBV5-4 TGTGCCAGCAGCTCCAGGAGCGGGAGGGAAGAGACCCAGTACTTC CASSSRSGREETQYF
. TRBJ1-5 . 15 TRBV28 TGTGCCAGCAGTTTATACCCAGGGAACAATCAGCCCCAGCATTTT CASSLYPGNNQPQHF
TRBD2 TRBJ2-3 . 15 TRBV7-6 TGTGCCAGCAGCACTAGCGGGGGGAACACAGATACGCAGTATTTT CASSTSGGNTDTQYF
TRBD2 TRBJ2-7 . 12 TRBV29-1 TGCAGCGGGACTAGCGGGAGTTACGAGCAGTACTTC CSGTSGSYEQYF
. TRBJ2-5 . 11 TRBV29-1 TGCAGCGTAGCTGACAGGGAGGCCCAGTACTTC CSVADREAQYF
. TRBJ2-1 . 14 TRBV2 TGTGCCAGCAGTGAGTCTAGTTTCTACAATGAGCAGTTCTTC CASSESSFYNEQFF
TRBD2 TRBJ2-7 . 15 TRBV28 TGTGCCAGCAGGCCTCCTAGCGGGGGGCACTACGAGCAGTACTTC CASRPPSGGHYEQYF
TRBD2 TRBJ2-5 . 14 TRBV7-7 TGTGCTAGCAGCTCTGGAGCGGGAGAAGAGACCCAGTACTTC CASSSGAGEETQYF
. TRBJ1-1 . 16 TRBV28 TGTGCCAGCAGTATTATCGGCAGGGCAAGGAACACTGAAGCTTTCTTT CASSIIGRARNTEAFF
TRBD1 TRBJ2-7 . 16 TRBV6-5 TGTGCCAGCAGTTTATCGGGACAGGGGTGGTTCTACGAGCAGTACTTC CASSLSGQGWFYEQYF
. TRBJ1-1 few 14 TRBV28 TGTGCCAGCAGTCCCGGGACACAGGGAACTGAAGCTTTCTTT CASSPGTQGTEAFF
TRBD2 TRBJ2-3 . 16 TRBV5-8 TGTGCCAGCAGCTTGGCCCTCGGGGGGGCATTGGATACGCAGTATTTT CASSLALGGALDTQYF
. TRBJ2-3 . 14 TRBV7-3 TGTGCCAGCAGCTCGCAAACAGGGTCCGATACGCAGTATTTT CASSSQTGSDTQYF
TRBD2 TRBJ2-1 once 16 TRBV2 TGTGCCAGCAGCCCCGGGGGACTAGCGGATTACAATGAGCAGTTCTTC CASSPGGLADYNEQFF
. TRBJ2-1 . 12 TRBV5-1 TGCGCCAGCAGCTTGGACGGTTTTGGGCAGTTCTTC CASSLDGFGQFF
. TRBJ1-4 . 15 TRBV2 TGTGCCAGCAGGATCCAGGGTAGCGGTAATGAAAAACTGTTTTTT CASRIQGSGNEKLFF
. TRBJ2-2 . 16 TRBV7-9 TGTGCCAGCAGCTTAGCCGACAGGCCCGAGGGCCCGGAGCTGTTTTTT CASSLADRPEGPELFF
. TRBJ1-2 . 16 TRBV25-1 TGTGCCAGCAGTGAATCCTCACAGATGATTAACTATGGCTACACCTTC CASSESSQMINYGYTF
TRBD1 TRBJ2-7 . 15 TRBV19 TGTGCCAGTAGTATACGACAGGGATCAAACTACGAGCAGTACTTC CASSIRQGSNYEQYF
TRBD2 TRBJ2-3 . 16 TRBV4-3 TGCGCCAGCAGCCAAAAGGCTAGCGGGGCGGGAGATACGCAGTATTTT CASSQKASGAGDTQYF
TRBD1 TRBJ2-7 . 15 TRBV4-2 TGTGCCAGCAGCCAAGATGAGACAGGGGGCTACGAGCAGTACTTC CASSQDETGGYEQYF
. TRBJ2-7 . 15 TRBV4-1 TGCGCCAGCAGCCAACTGACAGCATACTCCTACGAGCAGTACTTC CASSQLTAYSYEQYF
TRBD1 TRBJ2-7 . 11 TRBV5-3 TGTGCCAGAACCGCGAAGGGACAGACGTACTTC CARTAKGQTYF
TRBD2 TRBJ2-5 once 15 TRBV18 TGTGCCAGCTCACCAGGGAGAGCGGGAGTGGAGACCCAGTACTTC CASSPGRAGVETQYF
. TRBJ2-2 . 16 TRBV18 TGTGCCAGCTCACCACTCACAGGGATTATAGCCGGGGAGCTGTTTTTT CASSPLTGIIAGELFF
. TRBJ2-1 . 14 TRBV5-8 TGTGCCAGCAGCTTGGGGACAGAGGACAATGAGCAGTTCTTC CASSLGTEDNEQFF
. TRBJ2-2 . 13 TRBV5-1 TGCGCCAGCAGCTTCGTAGTTACCGGGGAGCTGTTTTTT CASSFVVTGELFF
. TRBJ2-1 . 13 TRBV7-7 TGTGCTAGCAGCCCAACGACTAGTAATGAGCAGTTCTTC CASSPTTSNEQFF
. TRBJ2-5 . 12 TRBV11-1 TGTGCCAGCAGCCTGGGGCTTGAGACCCAGTACTTC CASSLGLETQYF